Following are 11 T cell receptor beta chains from one sample sequenced in a study of read filtering for tumor transcriptome and immune sequencing. From 350 to 500 ng of RNA, a library with molecular barcoded alpha/delta and beta/gamma adaptors was made. TCRdb itself ran the reads through MiXCR, one entry per CDR3 protein. The table records under 35,000 distinct CDR3 sequences, under 20% of them present only once. The sequencing input was a population of CD138-negative cells sorted from bone marrow. The source is a donor aged 40 or over with multiple myeloma.

A word on this clonotype: It may be a read error: a sequence one base away is much more abundant. V usage is TRBV5-4 and J usage is TRBJ2-1; 7 bases are shared with TRBD2. Germline lookup yields CDR1 SGHNT and CDR2 YYREEE (reference sequence). This CDR3 has 14 amino acids. The DNA for the CDR3 is TGTGCCAGCAGCTCCACTAGCGTTTACAATGAGCAGATCTTC. This gives the protein CASSSTSVYNEQIF.

Ten or more counts support this clonotype. This rearrangement joins TRBV6-5 to TRBJ2-3, with 7 bases fitting TRBD2. Germline CDR1 reads MNHEY; CDR2 reads SVGAGI. V lost 0 bases, J lost 5 bases, and 11 bases stayed unmatched. The length of the CDR3 is 17 residues. Here the CDR3 DNA reads TGTGCCAGCAGTTACTCTTGGGGACTAACCTCAGAAGATACGCAGTATTTT. Protein: CASSYSWGLTSEDTQYF.

At least ten counts were recorded for this clonotype. The chain couples TRBV12-3 or TRBV12-4 to TRBJ2-5, with 7 bases fitting TRBD1. The CDR3 consists of 14 residues. The V gene end was trimmed by 2 bases and the J gene end by 4 bases; junction bases not matched to a gene: 4. The CDR3 sequence: CASSLFDRAETQYF. DNA for the CDR3: TGTGCCAGCAGTTTATTTGACAGGGCAGAGACCCAGTACTTC.

This clonotype was observed many times. The DNA for the CDR3 is TGCAGTGCTAGAGTACTAGCGGGTAACAATGAGCAGTTCTTC. Amino acid sequence: CSARVLAGNNEQFF. The chain has TRBV20-1 and TRBJ2-1, with 9 bases that match TRBD2. V lost 1 base and J lost 5; bases outside the gene matches: 3. The CDR3 spans 14 residues. Germline V gene data show CDR1 as DFQATT and CDR2 as SNEGSKA (reference sequence).

This clonotype was picked up many times. The rearrangement links TRBV24-1 to TRBJ2-1, with TRBD2 as a possible D gene (5 bases). CDR3 length equals 18 residues. CDR1 and CDR2 from the germline V gene are KGHDR and SFDVKD. V lost 0 bases, J lost 4 bases, and 18 bases lay in between. The CDR3: CATSDLSTPGGGYNEQFF. The CDR3 DNA follows: TGTGCCACCAGTGATTTGTCCACACCCGGAGGCGGATACAATGAGCAGTTCTTC.

Many counts were recorded for this clonotype. CDR3 coding DNA: TGTGCCAGCAGCCGCGACAGGACGTCCTACGAGCAGTACTTC. This sequence encodes CASSRDRTSYEQYF. The chain couples TRBV11-2 to TRBJ2-7; possible D gene TRBD1, 6 bases. Germline CDR1 reads SGHAT; CDR2 reads FQNNGV. Between the trimmed V and J ends, which lost 5 bases and 1 base, there was a span of 12 bases. The CDR3 length is 14 residues. The entire variable domain, with the rest obtained from reference TRBV11-2 and TRBJ2-7, is as follows: EAGVAQSPRYKIIEKRQSVAFWCNPISGHATLYWYQQILGQGPKLLIQFQNNGVVDDSQLPKDRFSAERLKGVDSTLKIQPAKLEDSAVYLCASSRDRTSYEQYFGPGTRLTVT.

This clonotype was recorded at least ten times. CDR3 sequence (DNA): TGCAGTGCTGCTGACGGTGGAGAAAAACTGTTTTTT. Residues: CSAADGGEKLFF. The rearrangement uses TRBV20-1 and TRBJ1-4, with D uncertain. This CDR3 is built from 12 residues. Between the trimmed V and J ends, which lost 5 bases and 8 bases, there was a span of 12 bases. Germline V gene sequence: CDR1 DFQATT, CDR2 SNEGSKA (reference sequence).

In regard to this clonotype: With a far larger clone one base away, a read error is the likely cause. The gene calls are TRBV7-2 and TRBJ2-1; possible D gene TRBD2, 6 bases. Germline values: CDR1 SGHTA, CDR2 FQGNSA. CDR3 length equals 16 residues. V was shortened by 0 bases and J by 7 bases, with 16 bases between the two germline ends. This CDR3 is CASSLAPTSGGNEQFF. CDR3 nucleotides: TGTGCCAGCAGCTTAGCGCCGACTAGTGGGGGTAATGAGCAGTTCTTC. The complete variable domain, with remaining parts taken from reference TRBV7-2 and TRBJ2-1, reads GAGVSQSPSNKVTEKGKDVELRCDPISGHTALYWYRQSLGQGLEFLIYFQGNSAPDKSGLPSDRFSAERTGGSVSTLTIQRTQQEDSAVYLCASSLAPTSGGNEQFFGPGTRLTVL.

For this clonotype: Likely a read error: the CDR3 ends without its conserved phenylalanine or tryptophan. This chain links TRBV2 with TRBJ2-5; possible D gene TRBD2, 5 bases. The CDR3 runs to 13 residues. V lost 5 bases and J lost 4, with 11 bases in between. The V gene's germline CDR1 is SNHLY and CDR2 FYNNEI. In DNA, the CDR3 is TGTGCCAGCAGTTTGGACTTTCGAGAGACCCAGTACCTC. It encodes CASSLDFRETQYL.

This clonotype showed up just a few times. This could be a read error, since a much larger clone is one nucleotide away. The chain uses TRBV7-3 and TRBJ2-3, with D unclear. From germline, CDR1 is SGHTA and CDR2 FQGTGA. This CDR3 contains 13 residues. Trimming removed 3 bases at V and 5 bases at J, with 9 bases between. DNA for the CDR3: TGTGCCAGCAGCTTGGCGTCCGAAGATACGCAGTATTTT. Translating it yields CASSLASEDTQYF.

In its sample, this clonotype was seen once. Because it lacks the conserved phenylalanine or tryptophan at the end, this CDR3 is likely a read error. The chain is built from TRBV20-1 and TRBJ1-1; D not certain. The CDR3 is 11 amino acids. The germline V gene encodes CDR1 DFQATT and CDR2 SNEGSKA (reference sequence). Trimming cost V 3 bases and J 7 bases, with 9 bases left between them. CDR3 amino acids: CSASPHIEAFI. CDR3 sequence (DNA): TGCAGTGCTAGTCCCCACATTGAAGCTTTCATT.